Listed below are T cell receptor beta chains from one sample, sequenced in a study of T cell clones after liver transplantation. Clones were sequenced by immunoSEQ multiplex PCR, and TCRdb holds only the in-frame ones, with some missing. There are more than 100,000 clones in the sample; roughly 80% occur only once, and 2.5% to 3% lies in the top ten. Sequenced here: CD4+ T cells from blood, sampled approximately 4 years after liver transplant. Every receptor here comes from a human patient who received a liver transplant. Some T cells may trace back to the graft donor. CDR3s include the opening cysteine and the closing phenylalanine or tryptophan. D genes are given only for firm matches. Size values are once, few and many counts, or a class for expanded clones, and some rows have none.

v_gene: TRBV2
abundance: -
d_gene: TRBD2
j_gene: TRBJ2-1
CDR3nt: TGTGCCAGCAGTGAAAGGGGCGGGAGGGAGCAGTTCTTC
CDR3aa: CASSERGGREQFF

v_gene: TRBV11-2
abundance: -
d_gene: -
j_gene: TRBJ1-1
CDR3nt: TGTGCCAGCAGCCCGACGCCGGGAGCTATGAACACTGAAGCTTTCTTT
CDR3aa: CASSPTPGAMNTEAFF

v_gene: TRBV6-1
abundance: -
d_gene: TRBD2
j_gene: TRBJ2-2
CDR3nt: TGTGCCAGCAGTGAAACAGGAGCGGGGGGCGCGGGAACCGGGGAGCTGTTTTTT
CDR3aa: CASSETGAGGAGTGELFF

v_gene: TRBV19
abundance: -
d_gene: -
j_gene: TRBJ2-5
CDR3nt: TGTGCCAGTAGTATCGACTTTAGGTCGGAGACCCAGTACTTC
CDR3aa: CASSIDFRSETQYF

v_gene: TRBV27
abundance: -
d_gene: -
j_gene: TRBJ1-3
CDR3nt: TGTGCCAGCAGTCCCCTTTTATCAAAGGCAGTGGGAAACACCATATATTTT
CDR3aa: CASSPLLSKAVGNTIYF

v_gene: TRBV9
abundance: -
d_gene: TRBD1
j_gene: TRBJ2-5
CDR3nt: TGTGCCAGCAGCCCTCACGGGACAGGGGAGAGGGAGACCCAGTACTTC
CDR3aa: CASSPHGTGERETQYF

v_gene: TRBV4-3
abundance: -
d_gene: TRBD2
j_gene: TRBJ2-1
CDR3nt: TGCGCCAGCAGCCAAGATCCAGCGGGGTATGAGCAGTTCTTC
CDR3aa: CASSQDPAGYEQFF

v_gene: TRBV28
abundance: -
d_gene: -
j_gene: TRBJ2-3
CDR3nt: TGTGCCAGCAGTTCTCAACATACGCAGTATTTT
CDR3aa: CASSSQHTQYF

v_gene: TRBV5-4
abundance: -
d_gene: -
j_gene: TRBJ2-7
CDR3nt: TGTGCCAGCAGCCTTCGTGGGGGACCCAACGAGCAGTACTTC
CDR3aa: CASSLRGGPNEQYF

v_gene: TRBV28
abundance: -
d_gene: -
j_gene: TRBJ2-7
CDR3nt: TGTGCCAGCAGCGATGATAATAGGAAGATCCCCTCCGGGGAGCAGTACTTC
CDR3aa: CASSDDNRKIPSGEQYF

v_gene: TRBV7-9
abundance: few
d_gene: -
j_gene: TRBJ1-3
CDR3nt: TGTGCCAGCAGCTTAAGGGAGTCTGGAAACACCATATATTTT
CDR3aa: CASSLRESGNTIYF

v_gene: TRBV27
abundance: -
d_gene: -
j_gene: TRBJ2-5
CDR3nt: TGTGCCAGCAGCCTGTACCAAGAGACCCAGTACTTC
CDR3aa: CASSLYQETQYF

v_gene: TRBV21-1
abundance: -
d_gene: -
j_gene: TRBJ2-7
CDR3nt: TGTGCCAGCAGCAAAGAACAGAACGCCTACGAGCAGTACTTC
CDR3aa: CASSKEQNAYEQYF

v_gene: TRBV27
abundance: -
d_gene: -
j_gene: TRBJ1-6
CDR3nt: TGTGCCAGCAGTTTAGGGGGCCTTCGTAATAATTCACCCCTCCACTTT
CDR3aa: CASSLGGLRNNSPLHF

v_gene: TRBV21-1
abundance: -
d_gene: -
j_gene: TRBJ2-7
CDR3nt: TGTGCCAGCAGCAAAGCCAGGAGCTCCTACGAGCAGTACTTC
CDR3aa: CASSKARSSYEQYF

v_gene: TRBV18
abundance: -
d_gene: -
j_gene: TRBJ1-2
CDR3nt: TGTGCCAGCTCACCTCGAATAGAGGGTGGCTACACCTTC
CDR3aa: CASSPRIEGGYTF

v_gene: TRBV4-1
abundance: -
d_gene: TRBD2
j_gene: TRBJ2-7
CDR3nt: TGCGCCAGCAGCCAGGCGACTAGCTCAGGCTACGAGCAGTACTTC
CDR3aa: CASSQATSSGYEQYF

v_gene: TRBV27
abundance: -
d_gene: -
j_gene: TRBJ2-7
CDR3nt: TGTGCCAGCAGTTTATCCCCAGGGCGCGAGCAGTACTTC
CDR3aa: CASSLSPGREQYF

v_gene: TRBV5-1
abundance: -
d_gene: -
j_gene: TRBJ1-2
CDR3nt: TGCGCCAGCAGCTCACCTGCCGGGACAAACTATGGCTACACCTTC
CDR3aa: CASSSPAGTNYGYTF

v_gene: TRBV6-5
abundance: -
d_gene: TRBD2
j_gene: TRBJ2-3
CDR3nt: TGTGCCAGCGGACTAGCGGGAACAGATACGCAGTATTTT
CDR3aa: CASGLAGTDTQYF

v_gene: TRBV6-5
abundance: -
d_gene: TRBD1
j_gene: TRBJ1-3
CDR3nt: TGTGCCAGCACCCCGGACAGGGCCTCTGGAAACACCATATATTTT
CDR3aa: CASTPDRASGNTIYF

v_gene: TRBV30
abundance: -
d_gene: TRBD1
j_gene: TRBJ2-5
CDR3nt: TGTGCCTGGAGGATGTGGGACAGGGGGGAGACCCAGTACTTC
CDR3aa: CAWRMWDRGETQYF